This record concerns one TCR beta chain sequence. Its antigen is not yet known. No clone much larger than this one lies a single base away; base qualities are absent. The sample is drawn from a study of persistence of HIV-infected CD4 T cells (dated by TCRdb to between 2020 and 2021). Broadly, across the study: The median time the participants had spent on suppressive ART was 7 to 9 years. Peripheral blood samples of up to roughly 200 mL were collected at multiple time points, except for a couple of participants, who underwent leukapheresis at a single time point. Anti-CD3/anti-CD28 stimulation activated a higher proportion of cells, with a lower memory fraction, than antigen stimulation. The study isolated CMV- and HIV-1 Gag-responding CD4+ T cells from ART-treated individuals to examine antigen-driven clonal expansion of HIV-1-infected cells. The clonality of all cells in each sorted population was measured by TCRbeta sequencing, and the clonality of infected cells was measured by proviral sequencing. For the TCR cluster analysis across participants, fewer than ten participants were included for CMV and about 7 participants for Gag.

Beyond this particular receptor, the publication reports: Restriction of bulk TCR analyses to the rare CMV-responding cells that actually carried HIV-1 proviruses was not possible. Only a small number of individuals took part in the study, and only a limited range of antigens was tested. Significantly lower TCRbeta richness was observed in CMV- and Gag-responding cells than in anti-CD3/anti-CD28-responding cells, and higher oligoclonality was observed in CMV-responding cells than in CD3/CD28-stimulated and Gag-responding cells. Within the same sorted populations, TCR oligoclonality correlated with proviral oligoclonality. Degenerate expanded CDR3beta sequences were enriched in antigen-responding cells, suggesting convergent selection of CD4+ responses to CMV and Gag.

According to the study, the label for this sample's treatment or condition signals: suppressive antiretroviral therapy. As a nonspecific positive control representing the CD4+ T cell repertoire, the cells were stimulated with anti-CD3/anti-CD28 magnetic beads. Sorting of responding CD4+ T cells was based on upregulation of both CD40 ligand and CD69. Participants were HIV-1-infected adults who started suppressive ART during chronic infection. Participants had undetectable plasma HIV-1 RNA below 50 copies/mL for at least 4 years. To be included, participants needed a CD4+ T cell count above 400 cells/uL and a positive CMV serology. Before stimulation, PBMCs were isolated using density centrifugation and depleted of CD8+ T cells. For around 19 hours, the CD8-depleted PBMCs were stimulated with anti-CD28/CD49d costimulation, a CD40-blocking antibody, and enfuvirtide to prevent new infections. Cells were sorted on a Beckman Coulter MoFlo Legacy or XDP sorter, with propidium iodide excluding dead cells. The QIAamp DNA Mini Kit was used for genomic DNA extraction from samples above one million cells, and the Quick-DNA Microprep Kit was used otherwise.

V is pared back by 3 bases and J by 11 bases, with 4 bases lying between the germline termini. Via the germline V gene (reference sequence), CDR1 is DFQATT and CDR2 SNEGSKA. From its cysteine to its phenylalanine, the CDR3 spans 8 amino acids. This entry keeps only the CDR3 DNA: 24 bases, framed from base 1. The immunoSEQ hsTCRB assay version 4, run in survey mode, was used to sequence TCRbeta repertoires from genomic DNA. For TCRbeta sequencing, genomic DNA was diluted to about 9.7 ng/uL, and up to about 1 ug was used per sample. As for the original processing: TCRbeta data were analyzed in ImmunoSeq Analyzer 3.0, with diversity computed on productive nucleotide rearrangements. The improved Chao index was used to estimate lower-bound TCR diversity, and the Gini coefficient was used to estimate clonality using the Immunarch R package. When different nucleotide rearrangements encoded the same CDR3beta amino acid sequence, each rearrangement was treated as a distinct clonotype. Differential abundance analysis found TCRbeta sequences that were significantly enriched in antigen-responding cells compared with anti-CD3/anti-CD28-activated cells. GLIPH2 grouped TCRs by predicted peptide-MHC specificity, both within each participant and across combined participant data sets. Here the immuneACCESS table is served through TCRdb, limited to in-frame sequences with V and J called. Missing clones are a known gap in these copies; in checked studies unresolved V genes cover under half, and the rest lacks a known reason. V and J calls and clone size are those listed in that table; D and trimming were worked out from the DNA. The sample data list 35,000 to 50,000 clones, and approximately 93% of these were observed just once. The top ten clones comprise less than 2% of the sample.

The specimen comprised CD4+ T cells sorted from PBMCs after approximately 19-hour stimulation, sampled from a patient who received antiretroviral therapy. The sample's cell subset or site label is to be understood as: CD40L+CD69+ CD4 T cells responding to anti-CD3/anti-CD28 beads, representing the overall repertoire. The clonotype comes from an adult man with HIV who was CMV-seropositive. The chain is assembled from TRBV20-1 and TRBJ1-1, with no confidently assigned D gene. In nucleotide form, the sequence is TGCAGTGCTAGTCGGGCTTTCTTT. Its protein reads: CSASRAFF.